Shown below are 32 T cell receptor beta chains from a single sample sequenced in a study of cytomegalovirus exposure and HLA in healthy donors (TCRdb year 2017). The library was obtained by the immunoSEQ multiplex PCR assay. The multiplex PCR relied on a mix of 60 forward primers for TCR Vbeta segments and 13 reverse primers for TCR Jbeta segments. TCRdb re-hosts the immuneACCESS table, in-frame sequences only. Its copies lack some clones; in the studies checked, an unresolved V gene accounts for under half of them, and the cause for the rest is not known. The sample table records approximately 170,000 clones; about 70% of these occur just once. The ten largest account for less than 3.5% of the sample. Sequencing was performed on PBMCs. The receptors here all came from a middle-aged woman in good health and CMV-seropositive.

The CDR3 is CASRPEGAFLYSGANVLTF. The CDR3, as DNA: TGTGCCAGTAGGCCCGAGGGGGCCTTCCTTTACTCTGGGGCCAACGTCCTGACTTTC. This chain links TRBV19 with TRBJ2-6; 7 positions agree with TRBD1. Unmatched junction bases numbered 14, after V lost 6 bases and J lost 0 bases. Germline values: CDR1 LNHDA, CDR2 SQIVND (reference sequence). This CDR3 spans 19 amino acids.

The V and J genes are TRBV27 and TRBJ1-5; 8 nucleotides agree with TRBD1. The germline V gene has CDR1 MNHEY and CDR2 SMNVEV (reference sequence). This CDR3 region has 15 residues. The V gene end was trimmed by 2 bases and the J gene end by 4 bases; junction bases not matched to a gene: 4. CDR3 in DNA: TGTGCCAGCAGTTTAGGGACAGGACTAAATCAGCCCCAGCATTTT. Translating gives CASSLGTGLNQPQHF.

The chain joins TRBV5-1 to TRBJ2-3; D is unclear. This CDR3 has 14 amino acids. The ends were cut back, 5 bases at V and 0 bases at J, with 10 bases in the middle. Per the germline V gene, CDR1 is SGHRS and CDR2 is YFSETQ. The CDR3 protein is CASRLQTSTDTQYF. In nucleotides, the CDR3 is TGCGCCAGCAGACTCCAAACTAGCACAGATACGCAGTATTTT.

With regard to this clone: At one end the junction does not follow the germline gene, possibly because of a read error. This sequence joins TRBV5-1 and TRBJ1-5; D not resolved. CDR1 is SGHRS and CDR2 is YFSETQ in the germline V gene. The CDR3 consists of 14 residues. In DNA form, the CDR3 reads TGCGCCAGCAGCCCGGAGGGTAGAAATCAGCCCCAGAATTTT. It yields the protein CASSPEGRNQPQNF.

Details on this clone: Additional DNA sequences in this sample encode the identical CDR3. The chain joins TRBV25-1 to TRBJ1-5; no firm D call. Trimming stripped 10 bases from V and 6 bases from J, with 16 bases between. The CDR3 consists of 13 residues. Germline values: CDR1 MGHDK, CDR2 SYGVNS. The CDR3 sequence is CATALGVGQPQHF. The CDR3 DNA reads TGTGCCACCGCACTAGGAGTTGGTCAGCCCCAGCATTTT. The full variable domain, completed using reference TRBV25-1 and TRBJ1-5, is EADIYQTPRYLVIGTGKKITLECSQTMGHDKMYWYQQDPGMELHLIHYSYGVNSTEKGDLSSESTVSRIRTEHFPLTLESARPSHTSQYLCATALGVGQPQHFGDGTRLSIL.

This clone appeared a few times. This chain joins TRBV5-6 and TRBJ2-5; D might be TRBD2 (5 bases). Trimming left V 4 bases short and J 5 bases short, with 18 bases between. There are 15 residues in the CDR3. From germline, CDR1 is SGHDT and CDR2 YYEEEE. The CDR3 DNA is TGTGCCAGCAGCCCAGGACTGAGCGATTCGGAGACCCAGTACTTC. Translated, it gives CASSPGLSDSETQYF.

The chain has TRBV19 and TRBJ2-5; TRBD2 agrees at 14 bases. The junction had 2 bases not matched to a gene; V was cut back by 7 bases and J by 1 base. Germline V gene sequence: CDR1 LNHDA, CDR2 SQIVND (reference sequence). The CDR3 extends over 15 amino acids. CDR3 in DNA: TGTGCCAGTAACGGACTAGCGGGAGGCCAAGAGACCCAGTACTTC. Translated: CASNGLAGGQETQYF.

V gene TRBV21-1 combines with J gene TRBJ2-5; no DNA check was done on the table's D call, TRBD1. TRBV21-1 is classified as a pseudogene. This CDR3 has 16 residues. The CDR3 nucleotides read TGTGCCAGCAGCAAAGACTTGGACAGGGACCAAGAGACCCAGTACTTC. As protein: CASSKDLDRDQETQYF.

The CDR3 region has the DNA TGCGCCAGCAGCCAAGAGGGGGCAAGGTCCTACGAGCAGTACTTC. It codes for CASSQEGARSYEQYF. The rearrangement uses TRBV4-1 and TRBJ2-7; perhaps TRBD1 as D (6 bases). The CDR3 contains 15 residues. Germline CDR1 and CDR2: MGHRA and YSYEKL. Deletions cut 0 bases from V and 1 base from J, with 10 bases between.

This clone was recorded a few times. The chain uses TRBV4-1 and TRBJ1-2, with 8 bases that match TRBD1. Germline CDR1 and CDR2: MGHRA and YSYEKL. V shed 4 bases, J shed 3 bases, and the junction held 4 bases outside the gene matches. The CDR3 is 14 residues long. CDR3 loop: CASSPTGQDYGYTF. CDR3 in DNA: TGCGCCAGCAGCCCGACGGGACAGGACTATGGCTACACCTTC.

V gene TRBV12-5 combines with J gene TRBJ2-1; 9 bases align to TRBD1. Germline-derived CDR1 and CDR2 are LGHNT and FRNRAP. With 4 bases clipped from V and 7 bases from J, the junction kept 17 bases outside the gene matches. CDR3 length equals 18 residues. DNA for the CDR3: TGTGCTAGTGGTTCGCCCCTCCTCCGGGACAGGGTCGTAAATGAGCAGTTCTTC. Protein: CASGSPLLRDRVVNEQFF.

The V and J genes are TRBV5-1 and TRBJ1-2; 8 nucleotides line up with TRBD1. Germline assignment: CDR1 SGHRS and CDR2 YFSETQ. The CDR3 consists of 14 residues. Unmatched junction bases numbered 2, after V lost 2 bases and J lost 2 bases. The DNA for the CDR3 is TGCGCCAGCAGCTTTGGGACAGGAAACTATGGCTACACCTTC. It is translated as CASSFGTGNYGYTF. The full variable domain, its missing parts supplied by reference TRBV5-1 and TRBJ1-2, is KAGVTQTPRYLIKTRGQQVTLSCSPISGHRSVSWYQQTPGQGLQFLFEYFSETQRNKGNFPGRFSGRQFSNSRSEMNVSTLELGDSALYLCASSFGTGNYGYTFGSGTRLTVV.

This sequence joins TRBV27 and TRBJ1-3, with 7 bases aligning to TRBD1. The CDR3 has 15 residues. Germline CDR1 MNHEY, CDR2 SMNVEV (reference sequence). V lost 5 bases and J lost 3; bases outside the gene matches: 7. The CDR3 region has the DNA TGTGCCAGCAGTCCTTCCAGGGGGGATGGAAACACCATATATTTT. Its translation: CASSPSRGDGNTIYF.

The sample holds a few counts of this clone. The rearrangement links TRBV28 to TRBJ1-4, with 8 bases matching TRBD1. Germline V gene sequence: CDR1 MDHEN, CDR2 SYDVKM. V lost 6 bases to trimming and J lost 6 bases; unmatched junction nucleotides: 3. There are 13 residues in the CDR3. The CDR3 loop reads CASRTGDYEKLFF. DNA for the CDR3: TGTGCCAGCAGGACAGGGGACTATGAAAAACTGTTTTTT.

The CDR3 loop is CASSPGGTRVEQYF. The CDR3 nucleotides read TGTGCCAGCAGCCCGGGGGGGACTAGGGTCGAGCAGTACTTC. The V gene is TRBV7-9, the J gene TRBJ2-7; 8 bases fit TRBD2. CDR3 length: 14 residues. J was trimmed by 6 bases and V by 5 bases; bases with no gene match: 9. Looked up from germline, CDR1 is SEHNR and CDR2 is FQNEAQ (reference sequence).

This clone was detected only a few times. The chain carries TRBV19 and TRBJ2-1, with TRBD2 identical over 7 bases. Unmatched junction bases numbered 5, after V lost 2 bases and J lost 1 base. Germline assignment: CDR1 LNHDA and CDR2 SQIVND (reference sequence). The CDR3 contains 16 residues. The CDR3 protein is CASSILGGGSYNEQFF. CDR3 coding DNA: TGTGCCAGTAGTATATTGGGGGGGGGATCCTACAATGAGCAGTTCTTC.

Regarding this clone: The junction differs from germline at one of its ends, possibly a read error. This rearrangement joins TRBV2 to TRBJ1-6; D is unclear. Looked up from germline, CDR1 is SNHLY and CDR2 is FYNNEI. The CDR3 sequence is 13 residues long. This CDR3 reads CASRHNTDSPLNF. The DNA for the CDR3 is TGTGCCAGCAGACACAACACAGATTCACCCCTCAACTTT.

The rearrangement uses TRBV28 and TRBJ2-6; D is ambiguous. This CDR3 is built from 18 residues. V was shortened by 7 bases and J by 0 bases, with 19 bases between the two germline ends. In germline, CDR1 is MDHEN, CDR2 SYDVKM. The CDR3 loop reads CASKLTYQSSSGANVLTF. The CDR3, as DNA: TGTGCCAGCAAACTGACTTACCAAAGTTCCTCTGGGGCCAACGTCCTGACTTTC.

The V and J genes are TRBV28 and TRBJ2-7; 10 bases are a match to TRBD2. Germline values: CDR1 MDHEN, CDR2 SYDVKM. The CDR3 length is 14 residues. The ends lost 8 bases at V and 3 bases at J; junction bases unmatched: 7. For the CDR3, the DNA is TGTGCCAGCGGTGGTAGCGGGGGGTTCTACGAGCAGTACTTC. It specifies CASGGSGGFYEQYF.

This rearrangement joins TRBV7-9 to TRBJ2-5; TRBD1 might be the D (5 bases). The CDR3 covers 13 residues. V gave up 5 bases and J gave up 5 bases, with 12 bases separating them. Germline lookup yields CDR1 SEHNR and CDR2 FQNEAQ (reference sequence). As DNA, the CDR3 is TGTGCCAGCAGCCTCCAGGGTTTGGAGACCCAGTACTTC. Translating it yields CASSLQGLETQYF.

V and J are TRBV29-1 and TRBJ2-7; 8 nucleotides line up with TRBD2. This CDR3 spans 13 amino acids. Trimming removed 1 base from V and 7 bases from J; junction bases left unmatched: 6. Per germline, CDR1 SQVTM and CDR2 ANQGSEA. The CDR3 protein is CSVEGAGGREQYF. CDR3 DNA sequence: TGCAGCGTTGAAGGGGCGGGGGGCAGGGAGCAGTACTTC.

The chain employs TRBV9 and TRBJ2-1; TRBD2 matches at 7 bases. Germline V lookup: CDR1 SGDLS, CDR2 YYNGEE. This CDR3 is built from 14 residues. J was trimmed by 10 bases and V by 3 bases; bases with no gene match: 10. CDR3: CASSAGTTFHEQFF. The CDR3 coding sequence is TGTGCCAGCAGCGCCGGGACTACCTTTCACGAGCAGTTCTTC.

V gene TRBV7-2 combines with J gene TRBJ2-1; TRBD2 aligns across 7 bases. Germline values: CDR1 SGHTA, CDR2 FQGNSA. After removal of 4 bases from V and 4 bases from J, the junction contained 10 bases not matched to a gene. The CDR3 length is 16 residues. The CDR3 here is CASSSRLAAAYNEQFF. CDR3 in DNA: TGTGCCAGCAGCTCCAGACTAGCCGCCGCGTACAATGAGCAGTTCTTC.

The chain couples TRBV7-3 to TRBJ2-3; 15 nucleotides align to TRBD2. Germline V gene data show CDR1 as SGHTA and CDR2 as FQGTGA. With V trimmed by 4 bases and J by 2 bases, 7 bases remained unmatched. The CDR3 contains 18 residues. The CDR3 here is CASSSPGTSGRITDTQYF. The CDR3 DNA reads TGTGCCAGCAGCTCACCCGGGACTAGCGGGAGGATCACAGATACGCAGTATTTT. Filled out from reference TRBV7-3 and TRBJ2-3, the complete variable domain reads GAGVSQTPSNKVTEKGKYVELRCDPISGHTALYWYRQSLGQGPEFLIYFQGTGAADDSGLPNDRFFAVRPEGSVSTLKIQRTERGDSAVYLCASSSPGTSGRITDTQYFGPGTRLTVL.

Regarding this clone: One end of the junction does not line up with germline, which may come from a read error. The chain carries TRBV2 and TRBJ1-5; the D is unclear. The CDR3 length is 15 residues. Germline V gene data show CDR1 as SNHLY and CDR2 as FYNNEI. This CDR3 is CASSYTEDSNQPQNF. The CDR3 region has the DNA TGTGCCAGCAGTTATACCGAGGATAGCAATCAGCCCCAGAATTTT.

CDR3 bases: TGTGCCAGCAGTGGTCAGGGGGACACTGAAGCTTTCTTT. Amino acid sequence: CASSGQGDTEAFF. The V call is TRBV9, the J call TRBJ1-1, with TRBD1 matching 7 bases. The CDR3 has 13 residues. The V and J ends lost 5 bases and 3 bases, in that order; junction bases with no gene match: 4. Germline V CDR1 and CDR2: SGDLS, YYNGEE.

In this sample, this clone turned up once. The chain is built from TRBV12-2 and TRBJ1-2; TRBD1 was called by the table and not checked on the DNA. TRBV12-2 is noted as a pseudogene. This CDR3 is 16 amino acids long. CDR3 nucleotide sequence: TGTGCAAGTCGCTTTTGTCTCCAGCAGGGGGAGAGGGGCTACACCTTC. Encoded protein: CASRFCLQQGERGYTF.

The genes are TRBV28 and TRBJ1-2; no clear D gene. The V end was cut by 2 bases, the J end by 7 bases, with 8 bases between. The CDR3 length is 12 residues. Germline lookup yields CDR1 MDHEN and CDR2 SYDVKM. CDR3 coding DNA: TGTGCCAGCAGTTTAAAGCGCCGTGGCTACACCTTC. This sequence encodes CASSLKRRGYTF.

This chain connects TRBV11-1 to TRBJ1-1, with TRBD1 as a possible D gene (6 bases). The CDR3 contains 14 residues. Trimming shortened V by 4 bases and J by 6 bases, and 15 bases separated the two germline ends. Per the germline V gene, CDR1 is SGHAT and CDR2 is FQDESV (reference sequence). DNA of the CDR3: TGTGCCAGCAGCTGGGATTACAGGGATGCTGAAGCTTTCTTT. Protein sequence: CASSWDYRDAEAFF. Drawing the rest from reference TRBV11-1 and TRBJ1-1, the complete variable domain is EAEVAQSPRYKITEKSQAVAFWCDPISGHATLYWYRQILGQGPELLVQFQDESVVDDSQLPKDRFSAERLKGVDSTLKIQPAELGDSAMYLCASSWDYRDAEAFFGQGTRLTVV.

The chain has TRBV2 and TRBJ2-7, with 9 bases that match TRBD2. Trimming removed 1 base from V and 5 bases from J; junction bases left unmatched: 3. This CDR3 spans 14 amino acids. Germline-derived CDR1 and CDR2 are SNHLY and FYNNEI. The CDR3 region has the DNA TGTGCCAGCAGTGAAGGTAGCGGGAGCCACGAGCAGTACTTC. The encoded protein is CASSEGSGSHEQYF.

This chain uses TRBV27 with TRBJ2-2, with TRBD1 matching 7 bases. There are 16 residues in the CDR3. V lost 1 base and J lost 1; bases outside the gene matches: 3. Germline lookup yields CDR1 MNHEY and CDR2 SMNVEV (reference sequence). The CDR3 DNA sequence: TGTGCCAGCAGTTTATTTGGGACAGAGAACACCGGGGAGCTGTTTTTT. Its protein product is CASSLFGTENTGELFF.

The J gene is TRBJ2-5, the V gene TRBV5-1; TRBD1 agrees at 11 bases. Matching the DNA end better, TRBJ2-7 makes the J call doubtful. Germline V CDR1 and CDR2: SGHRS, YFSETQ. There are 15 residues in the CDR3. CDR3 residues: CASSRGQGASYEQYF. Written as DNA, the CDR3 is TGCGCCAGCAGCAGAGGACAGGGGGCCTCCTACGAGCAGTACTTC.